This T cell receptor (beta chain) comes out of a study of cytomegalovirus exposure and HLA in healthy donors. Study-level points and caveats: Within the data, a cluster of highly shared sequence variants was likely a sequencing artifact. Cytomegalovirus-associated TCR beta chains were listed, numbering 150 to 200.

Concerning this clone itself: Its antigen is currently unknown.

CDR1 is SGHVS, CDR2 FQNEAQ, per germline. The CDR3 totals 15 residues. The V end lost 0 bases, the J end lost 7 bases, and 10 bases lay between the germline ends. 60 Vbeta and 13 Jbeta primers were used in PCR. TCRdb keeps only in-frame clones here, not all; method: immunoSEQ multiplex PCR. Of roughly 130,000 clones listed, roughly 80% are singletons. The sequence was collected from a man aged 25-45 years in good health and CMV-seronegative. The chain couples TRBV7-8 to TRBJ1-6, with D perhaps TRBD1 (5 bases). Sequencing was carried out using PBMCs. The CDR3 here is CASSLAASGNSPLHF. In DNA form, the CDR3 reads TGTGCCAGCAGCTTAGCGGCGTCAGGGAATTCACCCCTCCACTTT.